A single T cell receptor beta chain is shown here with its context. Its antigen is currently unknown. These data come from a study of glioma-infiltrating T cells after dendritic cell vaccination. Study as a whole: Samples are from glioblastoma patients in Phase I and II dendritic cell vaccine trials. The vaccine used monocyte-derived dendritic cells pulsed overnight with autologous tumor lysate.

Overall study results and limits: Few patients contributed both blood and tumor specimens.

CDR1 and CDR2 (germline): GTSNPN, SVGIG (reference sequence). Trimming took 0 bases from V and 6 from J, leaving 5 bases between them. The CDR3 runs 11 residues. The primer mix had 60 V beta and 13 J beta primers. Using immunoSEQ multiplex PCR, the repertoire was profiled, and TCRdb retains in-frame clones only, with some absent. The sample yields about 49,000 clones, over 75% seen once. This TCR came from a human donor with glioblastoma. Sequences were derived from blood, sampled before dendritic cell vaccination. V usage is TRBV30 and J usage is TRBJ1-2; D unresolved. The CDR3 spells CAWSVLHGYTF. CDR3 nucleotides: TGTGCCTGGAGTGTACTCCATGGCTACACCTTC.